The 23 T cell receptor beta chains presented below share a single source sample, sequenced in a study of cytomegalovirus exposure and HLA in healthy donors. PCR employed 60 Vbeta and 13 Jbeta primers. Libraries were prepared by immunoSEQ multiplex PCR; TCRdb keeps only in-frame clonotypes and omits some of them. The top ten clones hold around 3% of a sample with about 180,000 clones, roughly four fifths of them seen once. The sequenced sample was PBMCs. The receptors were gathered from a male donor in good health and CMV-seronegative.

The chain's CDR3 is CASRDSGGSHYGYTF. The CDR3, as DNA: TGTGCCAGCAGGGACAGCGGGGGCTCACACTATGGCTACACCTTC. J is TRBJ1-2 and V is TRBV6-6, with D tentatively TRBD1 (6 bases). In germline, CDR1 is MNHNY, CDR2 SVGAGI (reference sequence). The CDR3 runs to 15 residues. The germline V and J ends were trimmed by 6 bases and 3 bases, with 17 bases remaining between them.

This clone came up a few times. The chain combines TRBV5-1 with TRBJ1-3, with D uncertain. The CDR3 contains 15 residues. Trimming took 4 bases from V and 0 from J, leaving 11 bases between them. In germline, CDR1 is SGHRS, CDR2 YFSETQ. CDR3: CASSPYGDSGNTIYF. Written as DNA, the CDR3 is TGCGCCAGCAGCCCCTACGGAGACTCTGGAAACACCATATATTTT.

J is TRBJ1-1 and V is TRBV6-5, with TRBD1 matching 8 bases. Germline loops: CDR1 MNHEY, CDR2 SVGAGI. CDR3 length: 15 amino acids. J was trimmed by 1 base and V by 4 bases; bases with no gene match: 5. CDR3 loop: CASSWLDRANTEAFF. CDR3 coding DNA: TGTGCCAGCAGTTGGCTGGACAGGGCGAACACTGAAGCTTTCTTT.

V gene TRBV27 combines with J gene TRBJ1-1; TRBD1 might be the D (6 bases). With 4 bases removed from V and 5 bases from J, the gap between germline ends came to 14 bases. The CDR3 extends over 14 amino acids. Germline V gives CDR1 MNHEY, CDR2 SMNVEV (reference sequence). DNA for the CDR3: TGTGCCAGCAGTTCCCGGGGGGGCTGGACTGAAGCTTTCTTT. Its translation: CASSSRGGWTEAFF.

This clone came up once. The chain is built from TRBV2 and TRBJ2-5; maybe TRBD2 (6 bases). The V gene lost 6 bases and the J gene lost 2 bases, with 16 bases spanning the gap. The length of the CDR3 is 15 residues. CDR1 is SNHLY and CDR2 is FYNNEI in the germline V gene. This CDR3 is CASRRGGTEQETQYF. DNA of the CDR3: TGTGCCAGCAGACGAGGAGGGACGGAACAAGAGACCCAGTACTTC.

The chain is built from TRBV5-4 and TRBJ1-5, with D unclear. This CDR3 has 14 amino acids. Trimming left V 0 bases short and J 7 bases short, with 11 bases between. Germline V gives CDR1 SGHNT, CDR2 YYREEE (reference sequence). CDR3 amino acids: CASSLDGGLQPQHF. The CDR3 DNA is TGTGCCAGCAGCTTGGACGGCGGGCTCCAGCCCCAGCATTTT.

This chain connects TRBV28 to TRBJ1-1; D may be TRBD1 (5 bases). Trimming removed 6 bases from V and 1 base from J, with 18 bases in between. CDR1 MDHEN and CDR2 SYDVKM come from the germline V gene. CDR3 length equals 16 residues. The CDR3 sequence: CASSNLWQGQNTEAFF. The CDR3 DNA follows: TGTGCCAGCAGCAATCTTTGGCAGGGTCAGAACACTGAAGCTTTCTTT.

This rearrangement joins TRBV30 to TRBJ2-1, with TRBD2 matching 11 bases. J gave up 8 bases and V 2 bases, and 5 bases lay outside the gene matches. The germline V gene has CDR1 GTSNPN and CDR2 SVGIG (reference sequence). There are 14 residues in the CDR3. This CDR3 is CAWSSGTSGYEQFF. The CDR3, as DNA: TGTGCCTGGAGTTCCGGGACTAGCGGCTATGAGCAGTTCTTC.

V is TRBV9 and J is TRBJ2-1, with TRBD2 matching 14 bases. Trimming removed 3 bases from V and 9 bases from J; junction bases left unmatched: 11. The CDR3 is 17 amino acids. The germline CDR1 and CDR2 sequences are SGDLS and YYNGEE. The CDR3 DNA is TGTGCCAGCAGCGACGGGACTAGCGGGAGTAGTTGGCTTGAGCAGTTCTTC. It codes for CASSDGTSGSSWLEQFF.

CDR3 residues: CAWDRVGTDTQYF. In nucleotides, the CDR3 is TGTGCTTGGGACCGGGTTGGCACAGATACGCAGTATTTT. This rearrangement joins TRBV30 to TRBJ2-3; possibly TRBD1 or TRBD2 for D (5 bases each). The CDR3 spans 13 residues. Germline V gene lookup returns CDR1 GTSNPN and CDR2 SVGIG (reference sequence).

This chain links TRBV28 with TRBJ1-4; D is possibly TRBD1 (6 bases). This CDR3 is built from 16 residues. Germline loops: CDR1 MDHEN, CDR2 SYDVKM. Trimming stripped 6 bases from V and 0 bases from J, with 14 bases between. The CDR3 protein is CASSFAGVTTNEKLFF. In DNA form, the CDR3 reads TGTGCCAGCAGCTTCGCAGGGGTTACAACTAATGAAAAACTGTTTTTT.

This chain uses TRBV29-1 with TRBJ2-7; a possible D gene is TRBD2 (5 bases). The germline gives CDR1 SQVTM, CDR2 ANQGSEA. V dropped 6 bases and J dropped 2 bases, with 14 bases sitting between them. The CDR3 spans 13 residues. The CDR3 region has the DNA TGCAGCGTGGAGGTCGGCGGAGCCTACGAGCAGTACTTC. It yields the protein CSVEVGGAYEQYF.

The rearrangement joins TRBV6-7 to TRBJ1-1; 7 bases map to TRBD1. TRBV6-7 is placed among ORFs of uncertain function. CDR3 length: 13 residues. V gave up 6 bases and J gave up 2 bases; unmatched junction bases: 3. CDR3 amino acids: CASSTGENTEAFF. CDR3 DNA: TGTGCCAGCAGCACAGGGGAAAACACTGAAGCTTTCTTT.

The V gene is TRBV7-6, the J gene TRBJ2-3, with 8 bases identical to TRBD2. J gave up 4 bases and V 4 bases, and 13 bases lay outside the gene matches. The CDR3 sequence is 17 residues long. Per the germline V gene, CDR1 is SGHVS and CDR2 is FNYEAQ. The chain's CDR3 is CASSSYSISGTPDTQYF. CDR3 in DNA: TGTGCCAGCAGCTCCTACTCTATTAGCGGGACCCCAGATACGCAGTATTTT.

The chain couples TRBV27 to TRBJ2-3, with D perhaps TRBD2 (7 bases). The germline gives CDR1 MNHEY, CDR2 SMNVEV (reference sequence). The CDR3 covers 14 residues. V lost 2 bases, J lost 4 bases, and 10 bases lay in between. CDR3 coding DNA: TGTGCCAGCAGTTTAAGGGGGAGGGCAGATACGCAGTATTTT. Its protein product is CASSLRGRADTQYF.

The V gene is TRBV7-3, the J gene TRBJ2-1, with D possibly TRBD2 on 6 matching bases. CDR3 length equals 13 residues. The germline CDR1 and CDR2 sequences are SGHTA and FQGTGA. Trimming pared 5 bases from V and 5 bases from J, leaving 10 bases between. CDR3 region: CASSPPGDNEQFF. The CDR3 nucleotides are TGTGCCAGCAGCCCCCCGGGGGACAATGAGCAGTTCTTC. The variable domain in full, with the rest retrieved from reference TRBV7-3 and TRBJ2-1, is GAGVSQTPSNKVTEKGKYVELRCDPISGHTALYWYRQSLGQGPEFLIYFQGTGAADDSGLPNDRFFAVRPEGSVSTLKIQRTERGDSAVYLCASSPPGDNEQFFGPGTRLTVL.

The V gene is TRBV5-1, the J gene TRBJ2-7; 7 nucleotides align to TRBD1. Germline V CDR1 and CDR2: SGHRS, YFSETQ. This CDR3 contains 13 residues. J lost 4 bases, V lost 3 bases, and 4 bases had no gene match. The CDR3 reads CASSSQGTYEQYF. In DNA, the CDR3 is TGCGCCAGCAGCTCACAGGGGACGTACGAGCAGTACTTC.

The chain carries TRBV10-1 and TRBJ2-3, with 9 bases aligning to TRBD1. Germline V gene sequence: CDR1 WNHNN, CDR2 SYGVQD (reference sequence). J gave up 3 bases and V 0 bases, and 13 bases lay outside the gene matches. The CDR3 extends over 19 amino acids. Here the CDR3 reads CASSESGYFRDRVTDTQYF. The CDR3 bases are TGCGCCAGCAGTGAGTCCGGTTATTTCCGGGACAGGGTGACAGATACGCAGTATTTT.

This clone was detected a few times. The CDR3 sequence: CASSQVWGAGANVLTF. The CDR3 nucleotides are TGCGCCAGCAGCCAAGTATGGGGAGCTGGGGCCAACGTCCTGACTTTC. The V call is TRBV4-1, the J call TRBJ2-6, with D perhaps TRBD2 (5 bases). V lost 1 base to trimming and J lost 2 bases, with 9 bases between them. CDR1 and CDR2 (germline): MGHRA, YSYEKL. The CDR3 contains 16 residues.

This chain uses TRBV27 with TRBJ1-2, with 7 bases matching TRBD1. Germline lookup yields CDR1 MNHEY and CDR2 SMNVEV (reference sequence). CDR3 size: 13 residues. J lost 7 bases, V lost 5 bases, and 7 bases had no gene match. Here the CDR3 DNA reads TGTGCCAGCAGTCGCACAGGGGACTCTGGCTACACCTTC. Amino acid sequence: CASSRTGDSGYTF.

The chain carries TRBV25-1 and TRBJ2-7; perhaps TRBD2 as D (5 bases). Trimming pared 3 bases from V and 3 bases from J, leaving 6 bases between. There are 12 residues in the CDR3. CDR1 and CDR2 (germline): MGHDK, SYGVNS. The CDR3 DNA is TGTGCCAGCAGTGATCGGGGCTACGAGCAGTACTTC. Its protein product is CASSDRGYEQYF.

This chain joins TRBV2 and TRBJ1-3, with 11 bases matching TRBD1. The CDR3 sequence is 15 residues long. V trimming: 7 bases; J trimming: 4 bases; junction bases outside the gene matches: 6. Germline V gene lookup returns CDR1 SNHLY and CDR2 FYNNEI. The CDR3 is CASTRDRGKGNTIYF. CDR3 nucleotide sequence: TGTGCCAGCACCCGGGACAGGGGGAAAGGAAACACCATATATTTT.

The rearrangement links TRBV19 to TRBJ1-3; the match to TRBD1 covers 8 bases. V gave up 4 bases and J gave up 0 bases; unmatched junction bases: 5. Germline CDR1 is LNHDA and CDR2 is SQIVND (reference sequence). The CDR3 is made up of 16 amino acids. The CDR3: CASSNVGQVSGNTIYF. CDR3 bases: TGTGCCAGTAGTAACGTGGGACAGGTCTCTGGAAACACCATATATTTT.